The 5 T cell receptor beta chains given below trace back to one sample, sequenced in a study of blood T cell repertoires in COVID-19. TCRdb's table, derived via immunoSEQ multiplex PCR, lists solely in-frame clones and lacks some. Of some 160,000 clones listed, 65% to 85% are singletons. Specimen: peripheral blood. Receptor source: a man aged 70 or older with active or convalescent COVID-19.

The rearrangement joins TRBV3-1 (or the pseudogene TRBV3-2) to TRBJ1-1; 8 bases map to TRBD1. The junction had 1 base not matched to a gene; V was cut back by 4 bases and J by 0 bases. The length of the CDR3 is 14 residues. CDR1 and CDR2 (germline): LGHDT, YNNKEL (reference sequence). DNA of the CDR3: TGTGCCAGCAGCCGGACAGGGATGAACACTGAAGCTTTCTTT. Protein product: CASSRTGMNTEAFF.

The chain carries TRBV5-1 and TRBJ1-1; 8 bases are a match to TRBD1. With V trimmed by 4 bases and J by 10 bases, 9 bases remained unmatched. CDR3 length: 13 residues. Germline V CDR1 and CDR2: SGHRS, YFSETQ. The CDR3 region is CASSLDRERGAFF. The CDR3 nucleotides read TGCGCCAGCAGCCTGGACAGGGAGCGAGGAGCTTTCTTT. Using reference TRBV5-1 and TRBJ1-1 for the parts outside the CDR3, the full variable domain is KAGVTQTPRYLIKTRGQQVTLSCSPISGHRSVSWYQQTPGQGLQFLFEYFSETQRNKGNFPGRFSGRQFSNSRSEMNVSTLELGDSALYLCASSLDRERGAFFGQGTRLTVV.

The rearrangement joins TRBV5-1 to TRBJ1-2; 10 nucleotides line up with TRBD1. The CDR3 contains 16 residues. Germline values: CDR1 SGHRS, CDR2 YFSETQ. The V and J ends lost 4 bases and 0 bases, in that order; junction bases with no gene match: 6. In DNA form, the CDR3 reads TGCGCCAGCAGCCCCCAAGGACAGGGGGCTAACTATGGCTACACCTTC. As protein: CASSPQGQGANYGYTF.

This clone was observed a handful of times. V gene TRBV4-3 combines with J gene TRBJ1-1; D perhaps matches TRBD1 (5 bases). Deletions cut 0 bases from V and 3 bases from J, with 8 bases between. Germline loops: CDR1 LGHNA, CDR2 YSLEER. The CDR3 extends over 14 amino acids. For the CDR3, the DNA is TGCGCCAGCAGCCAAGAGGCGGGGGACACTGAAGCTTTCTTT. Its translation: CASSQEAGDTEAFF.

The chain joins TRBV5-1 to TRBJ2-5, with TRBD2 identical over 14 bases. This CDR3 region has 15 residues. CDR1 and CDR2 from the germline V gene are SGHRS and YFSETQ. J gave up 1 base and V 9 bases, and 5 bases lay outside the gene matches. The CDR3 DNA reads as TGCGCCACCTCGGGACTAGCGGGAGCCCAAGAGACCCAGTACTTC. Amino acid sequence: CATSGLAGAQETQYF.